Below, 20 T cell receptor beta chains from the same sample are listed, as sequenced in a study of blood T cell repertoires in COVID-19 (dated by TCRdb to between 2020 and 2021). Receptor amplification or capture employed the immunoSEQ multiplex PCR assay. Drawn from immuneACCESS, this table holds only the in-frame rearrangements with V and J called that TCRdb kept. Clones are partly lost; checked studies trace under half to an unresolved V gene and leave the rest unexplained. The sample table holds about 62,000 clones, of which roughly 85% were seen once. The top ten constitute 1.3% of the sample. The sample comprised peripheral blood. The receptor source for this set is a woman of 80 years or more with acute or convalescent COVID-19.

The chain couples TRBV3-1 (or the pseudogene TRBV3-2) to TRBJ1-2; 8 positions match TRBD1. Trimming cost V 4 bases and J 7 bases; bases outside gene matches: 8. This CDR3 is built from 14 residues. Germline CDR1 LGHDT, CDR2 YNNKEL (reference sequence). CDR3 sequence (DNA): TGTGCCAGCAGCCCTCTAAGACAGGGGCCTGGCTACACCTTC. It codes for CASSPLRQGPGYTF.

The chain has TRBV19 and TRBJ2-5; 11 bases match TRBD1. This CDR3 contains 16 residues. V gave up 6 bases and J gave up 7 bases; unmatched junction bases: 13. Germline CDR1 and CDR2: LNHDA and SQIVND (reference sequence). In DNA, the CDR3 is TGTGCCAGTAGCACCACTCGGACAGGGGGCATCGGGACCCAGTACTTC. Its translation is CASSTTRTGGIGTQYF.

V is TRBV10-2 and J is TRBJ2-2, with 9 bases that match TRBD1. The J segment lost 6 bases and the V segment lost 5 bases, leaving 1 base of the junction unmatched. The CDR3 is 13 amino acids. Per the germline V gene, CDR1 is WSHSY and CDR2 is SAAADI. The DNA for the CDR3 is TGCGCCAGCAGTCGACAGGGGGCCGGGGAGCTGTTTTTT. Translating gives CASSRQGAGELFF.

V usage is TRBV6-2 or TRBV6-3 and J usage is TRBJ2-3; maybe TRBD1 (5 bases). Germline V gene lookup returns CDR1 MNHEY and CDR2 SVGEGT. This CDR3 is built from 14 residues. The germline V and J ends were trimmed by 2 bases and 4 bases, with 10 bases remaining between them. The CDR3 spells CASSYQGSSDTQYF. The CDR3 DNA reads as TGTGCCAGCAGTTACCAGGGTTCCTCAGATACGCAGTATTTT.

This clone came up once. This rearrangement joins TRBV7-3 to TRBJ1-1, with 7 bases fitting TRBD1. Germline loops: CDR1 SGHTA, CDR2 FQGTGA. CDR3 length: 13 residues. Losses at the gene ends were 2 bases for V and 6 bases for J; bases not matched to a gene: 3. The CDR3 DNA reads as TGTGCCAGCAGCTTATACAGGGGATCTGAAGCTTTCTTT. It codes for CASSLYRGSEAFF.

The V call is TRBV6-5, the J call TRBJ1-2, with D perhaps matching TRBD1 (5 bases). CDR3 length equals 15 residues. Germline assignment: CDR1 MNHEY and CDR2 SVGAGI. V gave up 7 bases and J gave up 5 bases, with 20 bases separating them. DNA of the CDR3: TGTGCCAGCACCCGATTCCAGTGGGGGACTTATGGCTACACCTTC. Translated: CASTRFQWGTYGYTF.

This rearrangement joins TRBV28 to TRBJ2-1, with TRBD2 identical over 11 bases. The CDR3 is 16 residues long. The V segment lost 6 bases and the J segment 5 bases; nucleotides outside the gene matches: 9. CDR1 and CDR2 from the germline V gene are MDHEN and SYDVKM. CDR3 nucleotides: TGTGCCAGCAGAAGCCCTAGCGGGAGGTTCGACAATGAGCAGTTCTTC. It encodes CASRSPSGRFDNEQFF.

The V gene is TRBV19, the J gene TRBJ1-6; 9 bases match TRBD1. With 4 bases clipped from V and 10 bases from J, the junction kept 11 bases outside the gene matches. Germline CDR1 and CDR2: LNHDA and SQIVND (reference sequence). This CDR3 has 16 amino acids. The CDR3 here is CASSNAGTGLRSPLHF. Here the CDR3 DNA reads TGTGCCAGTAGTAACGCCGGGACAGGGCTCAGGTCACCCCTCCACTTT.

CDR3 nucleotides: TGTGCCAGCTCACCACCAGTTTCCGGAGGAAGATATGGCTACACCTTC. Translation: CASSPPVSGGRYGYTF. This rearrangement joins TRBV18 to TRBJ1-2; D unclear. CDR1 is KGHSH and CDR2 is LQKENI in the germline V gene. This CDR3 contains 16 residues. V shed 0 bases and J shed 5 bases, with 16 bases lying between them. Full variable domain (remainder filled in from reference TRBV18 and TRBJ1-2): NAGVMQNPRHLVRRRGQEARLRCSPMKGHSHVYWYRQLPEEGLKFMVYLQKENIIDESGMPKERFSAEFPKEGPSILRIQQVVRGDSAAYFCASSPPVSGGRYGYTFGSGTRLTVV.

The chain couples TRBV18 to TRBJ1-1; no firm D call. There are 13 residues in the CDR3. The V end lost 3 bases, the J end lost 1 base, and 6 bases lay between the germline ends. Per germline, CDR1 KGHSH and CDR2 LQKENI. The CDR3 DNA sequence: TGTGCCAGCTCACCGGGCAGGAACACTGAAGCTTTCTTT. Translating gives CASSPGRNTEAFF.

The chain links TRBV5-1 to TRBJ1-2, with 8 nucleotides matching TRBD1. Germline lookup yields CDR1 SGHRS and CDR2 YFSETQ. The CDR3 covers 16 residues. Unmatched junction bases numbered 18, after V lost 6 bases and J lost 8 bases. The CDR3 is CASTPNLRGQGGGYTF. In DNA form, the CDR3 reads TGCGCCAGCACCCCTAACCTCAGGGGGCAGGGAGGCGGCTACACCTTC.

This chain connects TRBV19 to TRBJ2-7, with 10 bases lining up with TRBD2. V lost 1 base and J lost 2; bases outside the gene matches: 2. From germline, CDR1 is LNHDA and CDR2 SQIVND (reference sequence). This CDR3 has 15 residues. CDR3 nucleotides: TGTGCCAGTAGTATAGGCCTAGCGGGAGCCTACGAGCAGTACTTC. This codes for CASSIGLAGAYEQYF.

The CDR3 coding sequence is TGCGCCAGCAGCCGTCAATCCGGCTCTGGAAACACCATATATTTT. Its protein is CASSRQSGSGNTIYF. This chain joins TRBV5-1 and TRBJ1-3, with D uncertain. There are 15 residues in the CDR3. V dropped 4 bases and J dropped 0 bases, with 11 bases sitting between them. CDR1 is SGHRS, CDR2 YFSETQ, per germline.

The CDR3 DNA follows: TGTGCCAGCAGTGAGAGATACGAGCAGTACTTC. Protein sequence: CASSERYEQYF. V usage is TRBV2 and J usage is TRBJ2-7; D remains unclear. The CDR3 has 11 residues. V lost 3 bases to trimming and J lost 4 bases, with 4 bases between them. CDR1 and CDR2 (germline): SNHLY, FYNNEI.

The chain uses TRBV20-1 and TRBJ2-7; a weak D match, TRBD1 (5 bases). Trimming left V 3 bases short and J 7 bases short, with 10 bases between. CDR1 is DFQATT, CDR2 SNEGSKA, per germline (reference sequence). The CDR3 totals 11 residues. The CDR3 coding sequence is TGCAGTGCTAGGGACAATTTGGAGCAGTACTTC. This encodes CSARDNLEQYF.

The rearrangement links TRBV4-1 to TRBJ2-3; 8 bases agree with TRBD1. The length of the CDR3 is 17 residues. Germline CDR1 and CDR2: MGHRA and YSYEKL. Trimming at V came to 4 bases and at J to 1 base, leaving 10 bases not matched to a gene. CDR3 DNA: TGCGCCAGCAGCCCCTCAAACAGGGGGTTCGGCACAGATACGCAGTATTTT. The encoded protein is CASSPSNRGFGTDTQYF.

V is TRBV2 and J is TRBJ2-7; D uncertain. Trimming cost V 7 bases and J 0 bases, with 13 bases left between them. The CDR3 runs to 14 residues. Germline V lookup: CDR1 SNHLY, CDR2 FYNNEI. CDR3 sequence: CASTRRYTSYEQYF. The DNA for the CDR3 is TGTGCCAGCACGCGCAGGTATACCTCCTACGAGCAGTACTTC.

This rearrangement joins TRBV20-1 to TRBJ2-5; D is undetermined. The CDR3 length is 13 residues. Trimming cost V 3 bases and J 8 bases, with 16 bases left between them. CDR1 DFQATT and CDR2 SNEGSKA come from the germline V gene (reference sequence). Written as DNA, the CDR3 is TGCAGTGCTAGTGAGACTGTGGTTGGCACCCAGTACTTC. As protein: CSASETVVGTQYF.

CDR3 protein: CASSALVETQYF. As DNA, the CDR3 is TGTGCCAGCAGTGCACTAGTAGAGACCCAGTACTTC. This rearrangement joins TRBV2 to TRBJ2-5, with a possible D match to TRBD2 (5 bases). The germline CDR1 and CDR2 sequences are SNHLY and FYNNEI. V lost 4 bases to trimming and J lost 4 bases, with 7 bases between them. There are 12 residues in the CDR3.

The chain joins TRBV5-6 to TRBJ2-2, with D unclear. V lost 0 bases to trimming and J lost 8 bases, with 5 bases between them. The length of the CDR3 is 12 residues. The germline gives CDR1 SGHDT, CDR2 YYEEEE. CDR3 region: CASSLVPGELFF. The CDR3 DNA follows: TGTGCCAGCAGCTTGGTCCCAGGGGAGCTGTTTTTT. Together with reference TRBV5-6 and TRBJ2-2, the CDR3 gives the full variable domain: DAGVTQSPTHLIKTRGQQVTLRCSPKSGHDTVSWYQQALGQGPQFIFQYYEEEERQRGNFPDRFSGHQFPNYSSELNVNALLLGDSALYLCASSLVPGELFFGEGSRLTVL.